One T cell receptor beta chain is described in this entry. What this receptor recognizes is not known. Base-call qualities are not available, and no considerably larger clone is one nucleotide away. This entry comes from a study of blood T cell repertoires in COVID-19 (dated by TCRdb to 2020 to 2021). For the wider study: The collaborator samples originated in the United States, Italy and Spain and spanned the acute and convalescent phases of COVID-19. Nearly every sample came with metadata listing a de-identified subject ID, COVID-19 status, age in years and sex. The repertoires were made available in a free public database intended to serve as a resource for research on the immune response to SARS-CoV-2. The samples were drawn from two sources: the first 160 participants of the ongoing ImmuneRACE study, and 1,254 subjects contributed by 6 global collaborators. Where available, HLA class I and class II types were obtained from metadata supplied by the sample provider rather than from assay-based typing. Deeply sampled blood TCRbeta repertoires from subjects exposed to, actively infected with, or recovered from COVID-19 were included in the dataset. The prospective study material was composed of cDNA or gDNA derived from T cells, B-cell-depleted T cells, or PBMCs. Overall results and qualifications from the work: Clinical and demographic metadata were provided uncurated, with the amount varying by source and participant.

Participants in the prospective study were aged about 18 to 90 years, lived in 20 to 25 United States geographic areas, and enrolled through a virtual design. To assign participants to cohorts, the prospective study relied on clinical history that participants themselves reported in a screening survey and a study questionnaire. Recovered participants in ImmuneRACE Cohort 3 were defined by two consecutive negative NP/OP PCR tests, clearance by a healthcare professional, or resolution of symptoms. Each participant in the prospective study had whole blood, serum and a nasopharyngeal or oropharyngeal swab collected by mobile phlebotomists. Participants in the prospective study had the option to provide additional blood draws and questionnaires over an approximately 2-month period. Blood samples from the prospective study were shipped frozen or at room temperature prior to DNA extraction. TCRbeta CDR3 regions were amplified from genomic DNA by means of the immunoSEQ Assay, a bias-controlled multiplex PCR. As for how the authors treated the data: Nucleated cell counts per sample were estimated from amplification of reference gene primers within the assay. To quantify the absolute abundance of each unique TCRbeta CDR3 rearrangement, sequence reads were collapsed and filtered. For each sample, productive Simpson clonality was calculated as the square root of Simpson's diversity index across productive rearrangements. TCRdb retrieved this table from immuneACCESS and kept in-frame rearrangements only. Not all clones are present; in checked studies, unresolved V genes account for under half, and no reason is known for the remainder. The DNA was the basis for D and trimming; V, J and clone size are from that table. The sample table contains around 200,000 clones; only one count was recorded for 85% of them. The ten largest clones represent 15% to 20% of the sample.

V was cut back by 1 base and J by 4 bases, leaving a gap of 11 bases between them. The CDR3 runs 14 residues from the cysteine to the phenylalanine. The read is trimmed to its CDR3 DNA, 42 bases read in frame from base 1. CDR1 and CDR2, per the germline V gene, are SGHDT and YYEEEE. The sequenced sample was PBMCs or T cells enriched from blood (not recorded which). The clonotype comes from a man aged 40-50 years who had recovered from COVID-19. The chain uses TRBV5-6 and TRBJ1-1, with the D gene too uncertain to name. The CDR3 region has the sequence CASSLWEVRTEAFF. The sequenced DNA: TGTGCCAGCAGCTTGTGGGAGGTGCGCACTGAAGCTTTCTTT. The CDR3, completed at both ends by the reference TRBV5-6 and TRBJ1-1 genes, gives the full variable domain DAGVTQSPTHLIKTRGQQVTLRCSPKSGHDTVSWYQQALGQGPQFIFQYYEEEERQRGNFPDRFSGHQFPNYSSELNVNALLLGDSALYLCASSLWEVRTEAFFGQGTRLTVV.